This TCR beta chain was recovered during a study of blood T cell repertoires in COVID-19. Profiled with immunoSEQ multiplex PCR; TCRdb holds only in-frame clones, not every one. Seen here are some 120,000 clones, roughly four fifths observed once, and the top ten hold 12%. Germline CDR1 MNHEY, CDR2 SMNVEV (reference sequence). This CDR3 is built from 14 residues. V lost 7 bases to trimming and J lost 7 bases; unmatched junction nucleotides: 6. The chain combines TRBV27 with TRBJ2-1, with 11 bases that match TRBD2. The sequenced sample was peripheral blood. The receptor was isolated from a man in his sixties with acute or convalescent COVID-19. The CDR3 DNA reads TGTGCCAGCACTCTAGCGGGAGGAAAGAATGAGCAGTTCTTC. It is translated as CASTLAGGKNEQFF.